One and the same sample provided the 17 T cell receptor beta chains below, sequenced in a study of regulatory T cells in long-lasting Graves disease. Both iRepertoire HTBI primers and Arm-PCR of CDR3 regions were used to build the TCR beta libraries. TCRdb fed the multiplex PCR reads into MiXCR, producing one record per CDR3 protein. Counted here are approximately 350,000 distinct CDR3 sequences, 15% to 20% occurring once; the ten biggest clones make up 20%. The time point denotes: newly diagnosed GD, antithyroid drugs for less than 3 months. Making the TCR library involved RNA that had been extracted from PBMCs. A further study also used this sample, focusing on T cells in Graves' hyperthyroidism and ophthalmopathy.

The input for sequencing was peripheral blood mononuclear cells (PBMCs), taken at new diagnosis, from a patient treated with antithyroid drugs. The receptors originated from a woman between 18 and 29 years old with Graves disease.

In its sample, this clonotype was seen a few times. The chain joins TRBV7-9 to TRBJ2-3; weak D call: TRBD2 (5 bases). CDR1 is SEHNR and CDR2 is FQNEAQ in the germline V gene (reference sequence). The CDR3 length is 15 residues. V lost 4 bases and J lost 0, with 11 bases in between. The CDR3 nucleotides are TGTGCCAGCAGCTCGTCTCGGGGAAGCACAGATACGCAGTATTTT. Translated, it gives CASSSSRGSTDTQYF.

The chain's CDR3 is CASRPDRVLHGYTF. CDR3 in DNA: TGTGCCAGCAGACCAGACAGGGTTTTACATGGCTACACCTTC. The chain uses TRBV28 and TRBJ1-2; 7 bases line up with TRBD1. The CDR3 is 14 residues long. V lost 6 bases and J lost 6; bases outside the gene matches: 10. Germline V gene lookup returns CDR1 MDHEN and CDR2 SYDVKM.

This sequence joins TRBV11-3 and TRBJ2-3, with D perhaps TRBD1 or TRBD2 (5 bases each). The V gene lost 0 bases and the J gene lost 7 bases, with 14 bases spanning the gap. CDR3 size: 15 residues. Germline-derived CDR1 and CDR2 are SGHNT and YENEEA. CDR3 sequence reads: CASSLDRDLPNTQYF. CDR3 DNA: TGTGCCAGCAGCTTAGATCGGGACCTCCCGAATACGCAGTATTTT.

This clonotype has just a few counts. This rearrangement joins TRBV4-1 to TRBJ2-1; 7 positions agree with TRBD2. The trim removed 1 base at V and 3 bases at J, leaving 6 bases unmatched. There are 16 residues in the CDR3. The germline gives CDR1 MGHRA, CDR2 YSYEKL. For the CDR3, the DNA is TGCGCCAGCAGCCAAGGTCTAGCGGCTAACTACAATGAGCAGTTCTTC. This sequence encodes CASSQGLAANYNEQFF.

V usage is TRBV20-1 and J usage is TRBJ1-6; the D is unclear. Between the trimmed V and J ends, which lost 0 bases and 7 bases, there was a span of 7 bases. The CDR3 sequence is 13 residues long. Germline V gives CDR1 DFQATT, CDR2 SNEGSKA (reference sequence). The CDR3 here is CSARDTANSPLHF. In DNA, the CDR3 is TGCAGTGCTAGAGACACGGCCAATTCACCCCTCCACTTT.

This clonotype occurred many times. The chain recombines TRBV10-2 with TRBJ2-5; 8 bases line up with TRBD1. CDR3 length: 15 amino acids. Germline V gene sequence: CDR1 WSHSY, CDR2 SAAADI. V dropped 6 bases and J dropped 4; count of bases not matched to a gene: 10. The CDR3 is CASSLTDRGGETQYF. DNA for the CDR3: TGCGCCAGCAGCCTTACTGACAGGGGAGGAGAGACCCAGTACTTC.

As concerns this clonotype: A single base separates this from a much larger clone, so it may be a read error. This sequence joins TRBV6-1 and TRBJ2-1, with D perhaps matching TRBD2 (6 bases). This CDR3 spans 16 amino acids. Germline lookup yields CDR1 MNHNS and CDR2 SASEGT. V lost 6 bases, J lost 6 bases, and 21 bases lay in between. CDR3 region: CASRELTGTLFNEQFF. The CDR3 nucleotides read TGTGCCAGCAGAGAGCTAACTGGGACTCTCTTCAATGAGCAGTTCTTC.

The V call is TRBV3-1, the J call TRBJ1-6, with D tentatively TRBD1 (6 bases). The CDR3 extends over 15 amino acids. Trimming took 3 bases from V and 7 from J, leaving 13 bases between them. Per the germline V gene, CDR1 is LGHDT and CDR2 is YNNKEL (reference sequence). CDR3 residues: CASSQVTGSNSPLHF. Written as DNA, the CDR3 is TGTGCCAGCAGCCAGGTAACAGGGTCCAATTCACCCCTCCACTTT. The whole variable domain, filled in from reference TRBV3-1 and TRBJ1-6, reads DTAVSQTPKYLVTQMGNDKSIKCEQNLGHDTMYWYKQDSKKFLKIMFSYNNKELIINETVPNRFSPKSPDKAHLNLHINSLELGDSAVYFCASSQVTGSNSPLHFGNGTRLTVT.

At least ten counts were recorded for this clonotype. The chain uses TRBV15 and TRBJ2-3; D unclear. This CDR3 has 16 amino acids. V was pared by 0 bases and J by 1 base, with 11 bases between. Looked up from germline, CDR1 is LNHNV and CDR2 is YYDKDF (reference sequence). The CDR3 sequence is CATSRDQRTRTDTQYF. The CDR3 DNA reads TGTGCCACCAGCAGAGATCAAAGAACACGCACAGATACGCAGTATTTT.

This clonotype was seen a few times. This chain's CDR3 is CATSKDRPSSYEQYF. For the CDR3, the DNA is TGTGCCACCAGCAAGGACAGGCCGAGCTCCTACGAGCAGTACTTC. This sequence joins TRBV15 and TRBJ2-7, with TRBD1 identical over 7 bases. Unmatched junction bases numbered 6, after V lost 4 bases and J lost 0 bases. This CDR3 comprises 15 residues. The germline V gene has CDR1 LNHNV and CDR2 YYDKDF (reference sequence).

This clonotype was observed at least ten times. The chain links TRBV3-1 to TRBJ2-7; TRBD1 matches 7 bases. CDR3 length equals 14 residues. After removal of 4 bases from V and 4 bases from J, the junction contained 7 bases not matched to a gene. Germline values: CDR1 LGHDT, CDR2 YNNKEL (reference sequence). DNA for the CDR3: TGTGCCAGCAGCCGACTGACAGGGACGTACGAGCAGTACTTC. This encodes CASSRLTGTYEQYF.

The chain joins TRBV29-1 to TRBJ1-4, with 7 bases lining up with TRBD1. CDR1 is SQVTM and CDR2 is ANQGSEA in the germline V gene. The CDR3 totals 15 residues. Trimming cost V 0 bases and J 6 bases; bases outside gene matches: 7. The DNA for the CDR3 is TGCAGCGTTGAAGAAGGACAGGCGGGGTATGAAAAACTGTTTTTT. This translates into CSVEEGQAGYEKLFF.

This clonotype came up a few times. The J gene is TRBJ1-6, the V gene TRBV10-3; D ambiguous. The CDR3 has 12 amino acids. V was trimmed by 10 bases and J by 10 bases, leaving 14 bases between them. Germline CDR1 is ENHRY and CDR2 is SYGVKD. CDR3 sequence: CASGSGSSPLHF. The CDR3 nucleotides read TGTGCCAGCGGATCGGGGAGCTCACCCCTCCACTTT.

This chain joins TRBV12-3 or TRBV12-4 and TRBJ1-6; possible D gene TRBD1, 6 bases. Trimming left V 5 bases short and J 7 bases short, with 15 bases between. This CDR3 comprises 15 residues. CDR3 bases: TGTGCCAGCAGTCCACCCCGCGGGGGCAATTCACCCCTCCACTTT. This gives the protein CASSPPRGGNSPLHF.

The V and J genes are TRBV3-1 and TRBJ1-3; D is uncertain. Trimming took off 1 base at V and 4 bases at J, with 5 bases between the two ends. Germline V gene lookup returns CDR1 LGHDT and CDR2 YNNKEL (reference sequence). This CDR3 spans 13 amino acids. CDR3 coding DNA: TGTGCCAGCAGCCAAGTACAAGGAAACACCATATATTTT. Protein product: CASSQVQGNTIYF.

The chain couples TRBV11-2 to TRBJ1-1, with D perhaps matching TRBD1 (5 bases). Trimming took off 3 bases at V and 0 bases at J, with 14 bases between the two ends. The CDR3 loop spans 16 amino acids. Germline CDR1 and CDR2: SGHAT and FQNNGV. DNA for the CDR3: TGTGCCAGCAGCTTGGGGGGGGAGGGTTTGAACACTGAAGCTTTCTTT. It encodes CASSLGGEGLNTEAFF.

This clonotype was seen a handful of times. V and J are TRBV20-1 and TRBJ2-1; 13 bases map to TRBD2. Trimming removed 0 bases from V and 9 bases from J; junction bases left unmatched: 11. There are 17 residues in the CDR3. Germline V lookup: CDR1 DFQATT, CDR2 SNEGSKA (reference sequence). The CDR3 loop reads CSARDSFGLAGDIEQFF. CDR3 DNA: TGCAGTGCTAGAGATAGTTTCGGACTAGCGGGAGATATTGAGCAGTTCTTC.